The rows below give T cell receptor beta chains drawn from one sample of a study of early T cells in non-severe SARS-CoV-2 infection. MiXCR, applied by TCRdb to the 5' RACE reads, yields one record per CDR3 protein. The table records roughly 28,000 distinct CDR3 sequences, roughly 5.1% of them present only once. Sequenced: whole blood. These receptors originate from an adult who was a healthcare worker with PCR-confirmed SARS-CoV-2 infection or an uninfected control (not recorded which). Each CDR3 is given with its conserved first and last residue. The order of the fields is V gene, J gene, CDR3 protein.

V: TRBV20-1; J: TRBJ2-1; CDR3: CSAGGKQFF
V: TRBV20-1; J: TRBJ1-6; CDR3: CSARGTTANNSPLHF
V: TRBV5-1; J: TRBJ2-3; CDR3: CASSYEPESSDTQYF
V: TRBV19; J: TRBJ2-1; CDR3: CASSPSGGAYNEQFF
V: TRBV20-1; J: TRBJ1-6; CDR3: CSARYRDRGRALDSPLHF
V: TRBV5-1; J: TRBJ2-3; CDR3: CASSLATDTQYF
V: TRBV2; J: TRBJ2-2; CDR3: CASSSLAGGLSGELFF
V: TRBV10-2; J: TRBJ2-7; CDR3: CASSELKAAIYEQYF
V: TRBV19; J: TRBJ2-1; CDR3: CASTPRGSSYNEQFF
V: TRBV9; J: TRBJ2-4; CDR3: CASSVTGGSAKNIQYF
V: TRBV6-4; J: TRBJ2-7; CDR3: CASSDVTGVQYF
V: TRBV7-6; J: TRBJ1-1; CDR3: CASRPPRTGAESEAFF
V: TRBV15; J: TRBJ2-1; CDR3: CATSRPPSGHNEQFF
V: TRBV19; J: TRBJ1-2; CDR3: CASSSPRSGGHYGYTF
V: TRBV4-1; J: TRBJ1-2; CDR3: CASSPVPGPRVDTF
V: TRBV25-1; J: TRBJ1-5; CDR3: CASNRGNQPQHF
V: TRBV29-1; J: TRBJ2-2; CDR3: CSVPHPPSTGGAVPGELFF
V: TRBV5-5; J: TRBJ1-5; CDR3: CASRQDRGNQPQHF
V: TRBV29-1; J: TRBJ1-2; CDR3: CSVEFLLSGGYTF
V: TRBV5-1; J: TRBJ2-2; CDR3: CASSFTGLSGELFF